This TCR beta chain was sequenced during a study of neurological immune-mediated disorders. Findings of the study overall: None of the CDR3 amino acid sequences in expanded clones turned up in more than one subject, which points to private repertoires in all groups.

CD4+ or CD8+ T cells at a count of about a million served as input for the sorted libraries. The CDR3 sequence is 11 residues long. The V gene lost 6 bases and the J gene lost 7 bases, with 10 bases spanning the gap. Germline CDR1 and CDR2: MNHNS and SASEGT. The authors made cDNA by 5'RACE with 10-nucleotide random UMIs. Over 200 million TCR-beta sequences from 15-18 subjects were obtained in each sequencing run. TCRdb re-called the 5' RACE reads with MiXCR, one entry per CDR3 protein. There are 30,000 to 45,000 distinct CDR3 sequences in the sample; 9.5% to 13% occur only once, and 3% to 4% lies in the top ten. This clonotype has a count of ten or more. The antigen is not known.

The rearrangement joins TRBV6-1 to TRBJ2-7; D is ambiguous. This receptor was obtained from a woman aged 25 to 39 with HTLV-1-associated myelopathy (HAM/TSP). Sequenced sample: CD4+ T cells from blood. The CDR3 region has the DNA TGTGCCAGCAGCGTTTTAGAGGAGCAGTACTTC. As protein: CASSVLEEQYF.